This T cell receptor beta chain was recorded in a study of somatic mutations in cytotoxic T cells in rheumatoid arthritis. Study-wide results and caveats: Each of about an eighth of the roughly 60 patients had a largest CD8+ clone that made up more than 20% of CD8+ cells. Slight underrepresentation of TRBV07 in rheumatoid arthritis patients was not adjusted for multiple comparisons.

This CDR3 comprises 15 residues. Germline CDR1 and CDR2: MGHRA and YSYEKL. Trimming cost V 0 bases and J 4 bases, with 11 bases left between them. This clone was counted a few times. Its antigen is as yet unknown. Only in-frame clones appear in the TCRdb table, and some are missing; sequencing was by immunoSEQ multiplex PCR. The table shows 15,000 to 20,000 clones, with 74% occurring only once. Positive magnetic bead selection isolated CD4+ and CD8+ cells, and flow cytometry checked purity. The specimen sequenced was CD8+ T cells sorted from blood. The receptor's source is a man aged 55 to 69 in good health. The chain recombines TRBV4-1 with TRBJ2-3; maybe TRBD2 (6 bases). The CDR3 here is CASSQDTGTADTQYF. The CDR3, as DNA: TGCGCCAGCAGCCAAGACACCGGGACTGCAGATACGCAGTATTTT.